Below are 25 T cell receptor beta chains sequenced from a single sample in a study of T cells in Graves' hyperthyroidism and ophthalmopathy. TCR beta CDR3 sequences were amplified from RNA transcripts. The TCR CDR3 first-round RT-PCR relied on the HTBI primer set. TCRdb analysed the multiplex PCR reads with MiXCR anew, one entry per CDR3 protein. The repertoire holds 480,000 or so distinct CDR3 sequences, with approximately 15% as singletons. Material: blood. The receptors stem from a woman between 18 and 30 years old with Graves' hyperthyroidism.

This clonotype was picked up many times. This chain links TRBV10-3 with TRBJ1-1; 8 bases are a match to TRBD1. CDR3 length: 15 amino acids. Unmatched junction bases numbered 14, after V lost 10 bases and J lost 4 bases. Germline V gives CDR1 ENHRY, CDR2 SYGVKD. The CDR3 DNA reads as TGTGCCAAGCAATCACAGGGGGTCGACGGCACTGAAGCTTTCTTT. It codes for CAKQSQGVDGTEAFF.

This clonotype came up a few times. Mismatch with germline at one junction end may stem from a read error. J is TRBJ2-2 and V is TRBV2; 13 bases fit TRBD2. This CDR3 has 18 residues. Looked up from germline, CDR1 is SNHLY and CDR2 is FYNNEI. The CDR3 is CAGSPATGTSGMPGELFF. The CDR3 nucleotides are TGTGCCGGCAGTCCGGCAACCGGGACTAGCGGGATGCCCGGGGAGCTGTTTTTT.

J is TRBJ2-3 and V is TRBV7-8; perhaps TRBD2 as D (6 bases). Germline assignment: CDR1 SGHVS and CDR2 FQNEAQ. The CDR3 has 17 residues. The germline V and J ends were trimmed by 5 bases and 1 base, with 19 bases remaining between them. The CDR3 loop is CASSLTSSRVGTDTQYF. The CDR3 region has the DNA TGTGCCAGCAGCCTGACTAGTTCGAGAGTTGGCACAGATACGCAGTATTTT.

This clonotype was detected ten times or more. Written as DNA, the CDR3 is TGTGCCAGCAGCAGACAGGGGCCAGATGGCTACACCTTC. Protein: CASSRQGPDGYTF. The gene calls are TRBV2 and TRBJ1-2, with TRBD1 identical over 8 bases. Germline V lookup: CDR1 SNHLY, CDR2 FYNNEI. V shed 6 bases and J 6 bases; nucleotides not matched to a gene: 6. The CDR3 sequence is 13 residues long.

This clonotype showed up many times. The chain carries TRBV20-1 and TRBJ2-7, with a weak D call TRBD2 (5 bases). Trimming removed 6 bases from V and 2 bases from J, with 17 bases in between. CDR1 DFQATT and CDR2 SNEGSKA come from the germline V gene (reference sequence). This CDR3 has 14 residues. In nucleotides, the CDR3 is TGCAGTGCAGTTTCCGGGATGGGCACCTACGAGCAGTACGTC. It is translated as CSAVSGMGTYEQYV.

Details on this clonotype: This may be a read error, as it is one base from a much larger clone. This rearrangement joins TRBV2 to TRBJ1-2; D gene ambiguous. Germline CDR1 is SNHLY and CDR2 is FYNNEI. V shed 4 bases and J shed 13 bases, with 4 bases lying between them. CDR3 length equals 8 residues. The DNA for the CDR3 is TGTGCCAGCAGTGGGGGCACCTTC. Translating it yields CASSGGTF.

This clonotype was picked up one time. A much bigger clone sits one base away, suggesting this may be a read error. The chain uses TRBV7-9 and TRBJ1-1; D is unclear. The ends were cut back, 6 bases at V and 6 bases at J, with 11 bases in the middle. Germline CDR1 and CDR2: SEHNR and FQNEAQ (reference sequence). The CDR3 consists of 12 residues. The CDR3 DNA follows: TGTGCCAGCAGACCAACAAGGTCTGAAGCTTTCTTT. It is translated as CASRPTRSEAFF.

The table lists this clonotype with a few counts. The chain links TRBV11-3 to TRBJ2-1; D remains unclear. The CDR3 runs 14 residues. Trimming removed 5 bases at V and 0 bases at J, with 8 bases between. Germline values: CDR1 SGHNT, CDR2 YENEEA. The CDR3 DNA reads as TGTGCCAGCAGCCCGTTTTTCTCCTACAATGAGCAGTTCTTC. Protein product: CASSPFFSYNEQFF.

This clonotype occurred many times. This chain uses TRBV27 with TRBJ1-1; D unclear. Germline lookup yields CDR1 MNHEY and CDR2 SMNVEV (reference sequence). Trimming cost V 6 bases and J 1 base, with 9 bases left between them. CDR3 length: 13 amino acids. DNA for the CDR3: TGTGCCAGCAGGAGGGATGCGAACACTGAAGCTTTCTTT. Its protein product is CASRRDANTEAFF.

This chain links TRBV27 with TRBJ1-6; 10 bases line up with TRBD1. The germline V gene encodes CDR1 MNHEY and CDR2 SMNVEV (reference sequence). With V trimmed by 2 bases and J by 4 bases, 8 bases remained unmatched. This CDR3 spans 18 amino acids. CDR3 nucleotides: TGTGCCAGCAGTTTACTCGGGACAGGGGCTATTTATAATTCACCCCTCCACTTT. Translated: CASSLLGTGAIYNSPLHF.

This clonotype was detected ten times or more. DNA of the CDR3: TGTGCCAGCAGTTTAGGAGGTGGGAACATAAACATTCAGTACTTC. Its protein is CASSLGGGNINIQYF. The chain recombines TRBV12-3 or TRBV12-4 with TRBJ2-4; the D is unclear. The CDR3 sequence is 15 residues long. The V end lost 1 base, the J end lost 6 bases, and 13 bases lay between the germline ends.

This clonotype was observed many times. The chain carries TRBV12-3 or TRBV12-4 and TRBJ1-6; TRBD1 is a possible D gene (6 bases). The CDR3 consists of 15 residues. Between the trimmed V and J ends, which lost 6 bases and 7 bases, there was a span of 16 bases. The CDR3 region is CASSSGGGRNSPLHF. CDR3 nucleotide sequence: TGTGCCAGCAGCTCAGGTGGGGGGCGGAATTCACCCCTCCACTTT.

Ten or more counts support this clonotype. V is TRBV10-2 and J is TRBJ2-1; TRBD1 is a possible D gene (5 bases). The V end was cut by 8 bases, the J end by 4 bases, with 12 bases between. Germline CDR1 and CDR2: WSHSY and SAAADI. The CDR3 is 13 amino acids. CDR3 protein: CASGERQYNEQFF. As DNA, the CDR3 is TGCGCCAGCGGAGAAAGACAGTACAATGAGCAGTTCTTC.

Ten or more counts support this clonotype. The rearrangement links TRBV29-1 to TRBJ2-3; the D is unclear. V lost 0 bases to trimming and J lost 5 bases, with 15 bases between them. This CDR3 contains 15 residues. The germline CDR1 and CDR2 sequences are SQVTM and ANQGSEA. The CDR3 loop is CSVEEARPRQDTQYF. CDR3 DNA: TGCAGCGTTGAAGAGGCGCGACCAAGACAAGATACGCAGTATTTT.

This clonotype was detected ten times or more. The chain recombines TRBV11-3 with TRBJ2-1; D might be TRBD1 (6 bases). This CDR3 comprises 15 residues. The germline gives CDR1 SGHNT, CDR2 YENEEA. Between the trimmed V and J ends, which lost 6 bases and 0 bases, there was a span of 12 bases. The CDR3 nucleotides are TGTGCCAGCAGTTACCAGGGGCACTCCTACAATGAGCAGTTCTTC. It encodes CASSYQGHSYNEQFF.

CDR3 sequence (DNA): TGCAGCGCCTACATCCGGGCCCCGCGAGGGTTGAACATTCAGTACTTC. Protein product: CSAYIRAPRGLNIQYF. V and J are TRBV29-1 and TRBJ2-4; TRBD2 might be the D (5 bases). The V end was cut by 7 bases, the J end by 7 bases, with 26 bases between. CDR1 SQVTM and CDR2 ANQGSEA come from the germline V gene. CDR3 length: 16 amino acids.

This clonotype was seen repeatedly, ten times or more. The chain uses TRBV4-1 and TRBJ1-1; D not certain. CDR1 and CDR2 (germline): MGHRA, YSYEKL. V was shortened by 1 base and J by 4 bases, with 10 bases between the two germline ends. This CDR3 has 14 amino acids. The CDR3 protein is CASSQAQLGTEAFF. The CDR3 DNA reads as TGCGCCAGCAGCCAAGCACAGTTAGGCACTGAAGCTTTCTTT.

Concerning this clonotype: A much larger clone sits a single nucleotide away, making a read error possible. The chain employs TRBV24-1 and TRBJ2-3, with D possibly TRBD2 on 6 matching bases. Trimming shortened V by 4 bases and J by 0 bases, and 13 bases separated the two germline ends. This CDR3 is 16 amino acids long. Germline-derived CDR1 and CDR2 are KGHDR and SFDVKD. The CDR3 protein is CATSDLARPSTDTQYF. Here the CDR3 DNA reads TGTGCCACCAGTGACCTAGCGCGACCGAGCACAGATACGCAGTATTTT.

This clonotype has only a few counts. J is TRBJ2-3 and V is TRBV4-1, with 7 nucleotides matching TRBD1. Germline trimming cut 4 bases from V and 4 bases from J; bases unmatched to any gene: 14. CDR1 is MGHRA and CDR2 is YSYEKL in the germline V gene. The CDR3 consists of 17 residues. DNA for the CDR3: TGCGCCAGCAGCCTAGAGGGGGCGGCTTACACCCCAGATACGCAGTATTTT. Translation: CASSLEGAAYTPDTQYF.

The chain employs TRBV24-1 and TRBJ2-2; 12 nucleotides line up with TRBD1. V lost 4 bases, J lost 2 bases, and 4 bases stayed unmatched. Per germline, CDR1 KGHDR and CDR2 SFDVKD. This CDR3 contains 17 residues. CDR3 bases: TGTGCCACCAGTGACCCCGGGACAGGGGGCAACACCGGGGAGCTGTTTTTT. Translated, it gives CATSDPGTGGNTGELFF.

This clonotype has at least ten counts. The chain couples TRBV11-2 to TRBJ1-1; 10 nucleotides line up with TRBD1. CDR1 is SGHAT, CDR2 FQNNGV, per germline. V trimming: 3 bases; J trimming: 0 bases; junction bases outside the gene matches: 7. The CDR3 consists of 17 residues. DNA of the CDR3: TGTGCCAGCAGCTTTAAGGACAGGGGGAAGTTGAACACTGAAGCTTTCTTT. Translation: CASSFKDRGKLNTEAFF.

The chain couples TRBV7-9 to TRBJ1-3, with D uncertain. The CDR3 runs 16 residues. The ends were cut back, 5 bases at V and 0 bases at J, with 14 bases in the middle. From germline, CDR1 is SEHNR and CDR2 FQNEAQ (reference sequence). The CDR3 coding sequence is TGTGCCAGCAGCCGGAAGGACGCTTACTCTGGAAACACCATATATTTT. It is translated as CASSRKDAYSGNTIYF.

There are many counts of this clonotype. V and J are TRBV2 and TRBJ2-2; a weak D match, TRBD1 (6 bases). The CDR3 is made up of 14 amino acids. The V and J ends lost 6 bases and 0 bases respectively, with 8 bases between them. The V gene's germline CDR1 is SNHLY and CDR2 FYNNEI. The DNA of the CDR3 is TGTGCCAGCAGCCGGACAGCGAACACCGGGGAGCTGTTTTTT. Encoded protein: CASSRTANTGELFF.

This clonotype was picked up many times. The chain joins TRBV19 to TRBJ1-1; D unclear. The germline V and J ends were trimmed by 5 bases and 6 bases, with 25 bases remaining between them. Looked up from germline, CDR1 is LNHDA and CDR2 is SQIVND (reference sequence). The CDR3 has 17 residues. CDR3 sequence reads: CASSDVGTRGRGPEAFF. CDR3 coding DNA: TGTGCCAGTAGTGATGTTGGCACCCGCGGCCGAGGGCCTGAAGCTTTCTTT.

In its sample, this clonotype was seen many times. The chain joins TRBV24-1 to TRBJ2-1; D may be TRBD2 (5 bases). CDR3 length: 13 residues. The V gene's germline CDR1 is KGHDR and CDR2 SFDVKD. The V gene lost 4 bases and the J gene lost 9 bases, with 12 bases spanning the gap. The CDR3 is CATSDPTRGEQFF. The CDR3, as DNA: TGTGCCACCAGTGACCCCACTAGAGGTGAGCAGTTCTTC.